This TCR beta chain derives from a study of response to subunit inactivated influenza vaccine listed by TCRdb under 2018. At the level of the whole study: The study used deep quantitative T cell receptor repertoire profiling to track responses to a trivalent subunit inactivated influenza vaccine. Results the study describes overall, beyond this receptor: The authors suggested that each seasonal influenza vaccination may recruit only a limited number of new T cells.

Preparation of the library involved RT-PCR. The instrument was an Illumina HiSeq 2500. Using fastp trimming at Q25 and MiXCR clonotype assembly, TCRdb reanalyzed the public sequencing data and kept in-frame beta chains. Under each unique CDR3 protein, matching rows form one entry showing the most common genes and DNA. Here the sample has about 480,000 distinct CDR3 sequences; 10% to 15% occur a single time. The top ten constitute around 12% of the sample. In the paper's terms, the time point label means: 45 days after influenza vaccine administration. Including cysteine and phenylalanine, the CDR3 has 15 amino acids. The sequence is cut down to CDR3 DNA, 45 bases in frame from base 1. CDR1 and CDR2 were assigned from the germline V gene as KGHSH and LQKENI. V and J are trimmed by 3 bases and 4 bases, and the gene matches miss 9 bases of the junction. Details on this clonotype: The antigen it binds to is not known. The sample holds no much larger clone one base away, and base qualities are not on file.

The sequenced sample was PBMCs from blood, obtained 45 days after vaccination. This TCR derives from a man aged 50 to 60 who received an inactivated influenza vaccine. Donor details come from another sample of the same person, matched by shared clones. The sequence links TRBV18 to TRBJ2-7, and TRBD1 matches 7 of the central bases. The nucleotide sequence reads as follows: TGTGCCAGCTCACCCCTCGGACAGGACCCTTACGAGCAGTACTTC. This sequence encodes CASSPLGQDPYEQYF.